This T cell receptor beta chain stems from a study of human T cells and chemical hapten exposure. This clonotype was seen ten or more times. V lost 5 bases to trimming and J lost 2 bases; unmatched junction nucleotides: 4. The CDR3 runs to 15 residues. CDR1 is MDHEN and CDR2 is SYDVKM in the germline V gene. In TCRdb, the RACE reads were re-called with MiXCR into one record per CDR3 protein. The sample contains under 100,000 distinct CDR3 sequences, about an eighth of which appear only once. Time point defined: patch test 2, 6 weeks after DPC sensitization. The treatment: therapeutic diphenylcyclopropenone sensitization with weekly scalp DPC.

The starting material was whole blood, obtained in connection with sensitization to the hapten diphenylcyclopropenone (DPC). This rearrangement joins TRBV28 to TRBJ1-5; TRBD1 aligns across 9 bases. This clonotype originated in a woman in her forties with alopecia areata. Some clones in this sample may be carry-over from other donors' samples. This CDR3 reads CASSQQGAGNQPQHF. Here the CDR3 DNA reads TGTGCCAGCAGTCAACAGGGGGCAGGCAATCAGCCCCAGCATTTT.